This TCR beta chain was identified during a study of blood T cell repertoires in COVID-19. Study overall: Collection of acute and convalescent COVID-19 samples took place in the United States, Italy and Spain. Sources were T cells, B-cell-depleted T cells, or PBMCs; the material itself was cDNA or gDNA.

The assay was immunoSEQ multiplex PCR, and TCRdb's table has in-frame clones only and misses some. Found here are approximately 280,000 clones, 90% of them singletons; the top ten hold about 1.8%. There are a few counts of this clone. Within the sample, other DNA sequences also encode this same CDR3. Enrollees, 18 to 89 years old, lived in approximately 25 US areas. Allocation to cohorts depended on clinical history reported by the participants. Sequenced material: PBMCs or T cells enriched from blood (not recorded which). This clonotype originated in a woman between 18 and 29 years old with acute COVID-19.

The CDR3 bases are TGTGCCATCAGTGAACCCGGGGTCAATCAGCCCCAGCATTTT. It specifies CAISEPGVNQPQHF. This chain uses TRBV10-3 with TRBJ1-5; D remains unclear. The CDR3 loop spans 14 amino acids. Trimming left V 3 bases short and J 3 bases short, with 9 bases between. CDR1 and CDR2 (germline): ENHRY, SYGVKD.